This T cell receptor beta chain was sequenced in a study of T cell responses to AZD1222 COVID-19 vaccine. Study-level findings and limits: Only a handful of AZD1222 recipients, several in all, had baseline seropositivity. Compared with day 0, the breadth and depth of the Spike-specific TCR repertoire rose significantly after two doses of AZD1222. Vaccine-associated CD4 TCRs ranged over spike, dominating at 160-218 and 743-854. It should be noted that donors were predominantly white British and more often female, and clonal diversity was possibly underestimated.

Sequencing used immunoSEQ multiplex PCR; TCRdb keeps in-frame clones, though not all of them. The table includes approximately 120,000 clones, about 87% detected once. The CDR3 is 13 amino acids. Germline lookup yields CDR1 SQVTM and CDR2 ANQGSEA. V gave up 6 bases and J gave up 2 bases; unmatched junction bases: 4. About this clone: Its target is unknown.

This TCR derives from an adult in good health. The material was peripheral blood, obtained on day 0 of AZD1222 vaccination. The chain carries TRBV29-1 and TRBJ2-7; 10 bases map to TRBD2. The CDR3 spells CSVPSGRAYEQYF. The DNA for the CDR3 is TGCAGCGTACCCAGCGGGAGGGCCTACGAGCAGTACTTC.